These T cell receptor beta chains were read from a single sample in a study of shared T cell receptors in the human thymus. Profiling relied on immunoSEQ multiplex PCR, and the TCRdb table lists in-frame clones only, not all of them. Here the sample spans 550,000 to 800,000 clones, over 75% being singletons. The same sample was also studied in work on human thymus T cells.

Sequencing was done on a sample of thymocytes. These receptors were obtained from a girl in the first two years of life with a congenital heart defect. Each CDR3 is given with its conserved first and last residue. A D gene is named only where the DNA matches it firmly. Rows may omit the clone size; those that give it use once, few, many or a size class.

>TRBJ1-2|TRBV10-3|-|TRBD1
CAIIRNPGGNYGYTF
TGTGCCATCATTCGGAACCCAGGGGGTAACTATGGCTACACCTTC
>TRBJ1-2|TRBV20-1|-|-
CSATQTDGYTF
TGCAGTGCTACACAGACAGATGGCTACACCTTC
>TRBJ1-2|TRBV6-1|-|-
CASRIDSYGYTF
TGTGCCAGCAGGATAGACAGCTATGGCTACACCTTC
>TRBJ1-1|TRBV5-1|-|TRBD1
CASSLGAGGVVRTEAFF
TGCGCCAGCAGCTTGGGTGCAGGGGGCGTTGTTCGCACTGAAGCTTTCTTT
>TRBJ1-6|TRBV14|-|TRBD1
CASSRRDRGRRSYNSPLHF
TGTGCCAGCAGCCGCAGAGACAGGGGGCGCAGATCCTATAATTCACCCCTCCACTTT
>TRBJ2-2|TRBV4-2|-|-
CASSQDIAGPNTGELFF
TGTGCCAGCAGCCAAGATATTGCGGGGCCGAACACCGGGGAGCTGTTTTTT
>TRBJ2-1|TRBV13|-|TRBD1
CASSSPDRDHEQFF
TGTGCCAGCAGCTCCCCTGACAGGGATCATGAGCAGTTCTTC
>TRBJ1-1|TRBV13|-|TRBD1
CASDRGTEAFF
TGTGCCAGCGACAGGGGAACTGAAGCTTTCTTT
>TRBJ2-3|TRBV7-2|-|TRBD2
CASSLVRTSGGPKDTQYF
TGTGCCAGCAGCTTAGTGAGGACTAGCGGGGGGCCTAAAGATACGCAGTATTTT
>TRBJ1-1|TRBV4-3|-|TRBD1
CASSQVQGAQDTEAFF
TGCGCCAGCAGCCAAGTACAGGGGGCGCAAGACACTGAAGCTTTCTTT
>TRBJ1-2|TRBV4-3|-|TRBD1
CASSQVRTGAYGYTF
TGCGCCAGCAGCCAGGTTAGAACAGGGGCCTATGGCTACACCTTC
>TRBJ1-1|TRBV18|-|TRBD1
CASSPIEDRGIEAFF
TGTGCCAGCTCACCAATAGAGGACAGGGGGATTGAAGCTTTCTTT
>TRBJ2-1|TRBV15|-|-
CATSVSRSLISNEQFF
TGTGCCACCAGCGTATCCCGGTCTTTAATAAGCAATGAGCAGTTCTTC
>TRBJ2-3|TRBV5-4|-|TRBD2
CASSLGGAGGTDTQYF
TGTGCCAGCAGCTTGGGGGGAGCGGGGGGGACAGATACGCAGTATTTT
>TRBJ2-1|TRBV10-1|-|TRBD2
CASKASAGGPQINNEQFF
TGCGCCAGCAAGGCATCAGCGGGGGGTCCCCAAATAAACAATGAGCAGTTCTTC
>TRBJ1-6|TRBV5-1|-|-
CASSLSSFDSPLHF
TGCGCCAGCAGCTTGAGTAGTTTCGATTCACCCCTCCACTTT
>TRBJ1-6|TRBV5-1|-|TRBD1
CASSVRDRGHSPLHF
TGCGCCAGCAGCGTCCGGGACAGGGGGCATTCACCCCTCCACTTT
>TRBJ1-2|TRBV5-5|-|TRBD1
CASSGGTGGFYGYTF
TGTGCCAGCAGCGGGGGGACAGGGGGGTTCTATGGCTACACCTTC
>TRBJ1-2|TRBV19|few|-
CASRCPRLANYGYTF
TGTGCCAGTAGATGCCCGAGACTAGCTAACTATGGCTACACCTTC
>TRBJ1-1|TRBV6-1|-|-
CASSEDPSGSPLNTEAFF
TGTGCCAGCAGTGAGGACCCATCAGGGTCCCCCCTGAACACTGAAGCTTTCTTT
>TRBJ2-1|TRBV5-4|-|-
CASSYPTGDNEQFF
TGTGCCAGCAGCTACCCGACAGGCGACAATGAGCAGTTCTTC
>TRBJ1-6|TRBV10-3|-|TRBD1
CAISSGQGNNSPLHF
TGTGCCATCAGCTCAGGACAGGGAAATAATTCACCCCTCCACTTT
>TRBJ2-1|TRBV7-7|once|-
CASSSGRGMEQFF
TGTGCCAGCAGCAGCGGTAGGGGGATGGAGCAGTTCTTC
>TRBJ2-1|TRBV15|-|TRBD2
CATSRGTSDFYNEQFF
TGTGCCACCAGCAGAGGGACTAGCGACTTCTACAATGAGCAGTTCTTC
>TRBJ2-7|TRBV10-2|-|TRBD1
CASGTGHYEQYF
TGCGCCAGCGGGACAGGTCATTACGAGCAGTACTTC
>TRBJ2-2|TRBV30|-|TRBD2
CAWSRRLASGGKVSGELFF
TGTGCCTGGAGTCGTCGCTTGGCTAGCGGGGGGAAAGTATCCGGGGAGCTGTTTTTT
>TRBJ1-1|TRBV6-6|-|-
CASSATGREAFF
TGTGCCAGCAGTGCAACAGGGCGCGAAGCTTTCTTT
>TRBJ2-7|TRBV6-5|-|TRBD1
CASSPRDSRSKEQYF
TGTGCCAGCAGCCCGAGGGACAGTAGGTCTAAAGAGCAGTACTTC
>TRBJ1-1|TRBV5-8|-|-
CASSRDGTSGSAEAFF
TGTGCCAGCAGCAGGGACGGGACTTCGGGTTCGGCTGAAGCTTTCTTT
>TRBJ1-1|TRBV4-1|-|TRBD1
CASSQVGQGEAMNTEAFF
TGCGCCAGCAGCCAAGTCGGACAGGGCGAAGCTATGAACACTGAAGCTTTCTTT
>TRBJ1-6|TRBV9|-|-
CASSPRDTYNSPLHF
TGTGCCAGCAGCCCCCGGGACACCTATAATTCACCCCTCCACTTT
>TRBJ1-2|TRBV7-8|-|TRBD1
CASSLDQQGASFRYGYTF
TGTGCCAGCAGCTTAGATCAACAGGGGGCAAGCTTTAGGTATGGCTACACCTTC
>TRBJ1-2|TRBV15|few|-
CATSRDRGSQIYGYTF
TGTGCCACCAGCAGAGATCGTGGCAGTCAGATCTATGGCTACACCTTC
>TRBJ2-3|TRBV5-1|-|-
CASSLVEDTTDTQYF
TGCGCCAGCAGCTTGGTCGAGGATACCACAGATACGCAGTATTTT
>TRBJ2-3|TRBV6-1|-|TRBD2
CASSGLTGTSGGGTDTQYF
TGTGCCAGCAGTGGCTTAACCGGGACTAGCGGGGGGGGCACAGATACGCAGTATTTT
>TRBJ2-2|TRBV25-1|-|TRBD1
CASRLSPGQGNLGELFF
TGTGCCAGCAGGCTGAGCCCGGGACAGGGAAATCTCGGGGAGCTGTTTTTT
>TRBJ2-4|TRBV5-5|-|-
CASSSRDIQYF
TGTGCCAGCAGCTCGAGGGACATTCAGTACTTC
>TRBJ1-2|TRBV13|once|TRBD1
CASSFFVRDRAYGYTF
TGTGCCAGCAGCTTTTTTGTACGGGACAGGGCCTATGGCTACACCTTC
>TRBJ1-6|TRBV2|-|TRBD1
CASSARPTGASSYNSPLHF
TGTGCCAGCAGCGCGAGACCGACAGGGGCGAGCTCCTATAATTCACCCCTCCACTTT
>TRBJ2-3|TRBV6-5|few|TRBD2
CASSYSASGVADTQYF
TGTGCCAGCAGTTACTCTGCTAGCGGGGTGGCAGATACGCAGTATTTT
>TRBJ2-5|TRBV5-1|-|TRBD1
CASSPRRDRPTLKETQYF
TGCGCCAGCAGCCCAAGGCGGGACAGGCCGACGCTAAAAGAGACCCAGTACTTC
>TRBJ1-2|TRBV5-8|once|TRBD1
CASSRQGIPRTLYGYTF
TGTGCCAGCAGCCGACAGGGAATCCCCAGGACCCTCTATGGCTACACCTTC
>TRBJ1-2|TRBV4-3|-|-
CASSHRTDYGYTF
TGCGCCAGCAGCCACAGGACAGACTATGGCTACACCTTC
>TRBJ2-3|TRBV6-5|-|TRBD1
CASVGTVRMEDTQYF
TGTGCCAGCGTTGGGACAGTCCGAATGGAAGATACGCAGTATTTT
>TRBJ1-2|TRBV11-2|once|-
CASSFRPETELTNYGYTF
TGTGCCAGCAGCTTCAGACCTGAGACAGAACTAACTAACTATGGCTACACCTTC
>TRBJ1-2|TRBV28|-|-
CASSFRGRLDYGYTF
TGTGCCAGCAGTTTCAGGGGCCGTCTGGACTATGGCTACACCTTC
>TRBJ1-1|TRBV5-4|-|-
CASSASGTEAFF
TGTGCCAGCAGCGCATCAGGGACTGAAGCTTTCTTT
>TRBJ1-1|TRBV5-1|once|TRBD1
CASRVWGTGWGMTEAFF
TGCGCCAGCAGGGTCTGGGGGACAGGGTGGGGGATGACTGAAGCTTTCTTT